This T cell receptor beta chain came from a study of CXCR3-negative and CXCR3-positive naive CD8 T cells. Study overall: Libraries each contributed about 1.5 +/- 0.3 million TRB reads, for approximately 130 million in total.

UMI-labeled 5' RACE TRB cDNA libraries were prepared from the cells. Reprocessing the 5' RACE reads, TCRdb reports a single entry for every CDR3 protein and omits DNA. Its table lists several thousand distinct CDR3 sequences. This CDR3 contains 19 residues. The germline gives CDR1 SQVTM, CDR2 ANQGSEA. Whole-study results and caveats: Compared with CXCR3-negative naive cells, CXCR3-positive naive cells showed more hydrophobic TRB CDR3s.

Turning to this clonotype: Antigen specificity is unknown.

Those CD8+ T cells considered naive were CD45RO-CCR7+CD27+CD95-. The origin of this receptor is a human donor in good health. Some clones in this sample may be carry-over from other donors' samples. The chain joins TRBV29-1 to TRBJ2-7; TCRdb proposes TRBD2, but this gene call is untestable without DNA. Sequenced sample: naive CXCR3- CD8+ T cells from blood. Subset indicated: CD45RO-CCR7+CD27+CD95- naive CD8+ T cells lacking CXCR3 (TNR3-). CDR3: CSVEDLTSGRDGLAYEQYF.